These 8 T cell receptor beta chains share one sample of origin, sequenced in a study of CD8 T cells in Susac syndrome. With random hexamers, reverse transcription was performed on roughly 0.5 to 1 ug of RNA. TCRdb redid the calling of the immunoSEQ multiplex PCR reads with MiXCR, one entry per CDR3 protein. This sample has 150,000 to 200,000 distinct CDR3 sequences; about 93% occur once, and the top ten carry just over 0.13%. What was sequenced was CD4+ T cells from PBMCs. These receptors all stem from a human donor in good health.

This chain links TRBV5-8 with TRBJ1-5; 7 nucleotides agree with TRBD1. Trimming cost V 1 base and J 7 bases; bases outside gene matches: 5. The CDR3 consists of 14 residues. The germline V gene has CDR1 SGHTS and CDR2 YDEGEE. CDR3 protein: CASSLRTGDQPQHF. The CDR3 coding sequence is TGTGCCAGCAGCTTGCGAACAGGGGACCAGCCCCAGCATTTT. Full variable domain (missing parts from reference TRBV5-8 and TRBJ1-5): EAGVTQSPTHLIKTRGQQATLRCSPISGHTSVYWYQQALGLGLQFLLWYDEGEERNRGNFPPRFSGRQFPNYSSELNVNALELEDSALYLCASSLRTGDQPQHFGDGTRLSIL.

J is TRBJ2-2 and V is TRBV20-1; a weak D match, TRBD2 (6 bases). The CDR3 extends over 14 amino acids. CDR1 is DFQATT, CDR2 SNEGSKA, per germline (reference sequence). V was cut by 3 bases and J by 5 bases, with 13 bases left in between. This CDR3 is CSARSLGRTGELFF. The CDR3, as DNA: TGCAGTGCTAGGTCCCTAGGGAGGACCGGGGAGCTGTTTTTT.

The rearrangement links TRBV12-3 or TRBV12-4 to TRBJ1-1; 7 nucleotides align to TRBD1. The V and J ends lost 7 bases and 11 bases, in that order; junction bases with no gene match: 10. This CDR3 region has 12 residues. The CDR3 region has the DNA TGTGCCAGCAAGAGGGGGCCGGGCACGGCTTTCTTT. Translated, it gives CASKRGPGTAFF.

V is TRBV9 and J is TRBJ2-1; TRBD1 is a possible D gene (6 bases). The V end lost 0 bases, the J end lost 6 bases, and 16 bases lay between the germline ends. CDR1 is SGDLS, CDR2 YYNGEE, per germline. The CDR3 is 16 amino acids. CDR3 nucleotides: TGTGCCAGCAGCGTAGTAGGCAGGGGTGTTGGCAATGAGCAGTTCTTC. It specifies CASSVVGRGVGNEQFF. The variable domain in full, completed from reference TRBV9 and TRBJ2-1, reads DSGVTQTPKHLITATGQRVTLRCSPRSGDLSVYWYQQSLDQGLQFLIQYYNGEERAKGNILERFSAQQFPDLHSELNLSSLELGDSALYFCASSVVGRGVGNEQFFGPGTRLTVL.

The CDR3 bases are TGTGCCAGCAGCTTATGGAGGGAGGCCGGGGAGCTGTTTTTT. This sequence encodes CASSLWREAGELFF. V is TRBV7-9 and J is TRBJ2-2; D possibly corresponds to TRBD2 (6 bases). The CDR3 runs to 14 residues. CDR1 is SEHNR and CDR2 is FQNEAQ in the germline V gene (reference sequence). Trimming pared 2 bases from V and 6 bases from J, leaving 10 bases between.

V usage is TRBV4-1 and J usage is TRBJ1-2; no firm D call. V shed 3 bases and J shed 4 bases, with 9 bases lying between them. From germline, CDR1 is MGHRA and CDR2 YSYEKL. The CDR3 consists of 13 residues. DNA of the CDR3: TGCGCCAGCAGCCACCCCTATCTCTATGGCTACACCTTC. Protein sequence: CASSHPYLYGYTF.

This chain connects TRBV3-1 to TRBJ2-5; perhaps TRBD2 as D (6 bases). Germline assignment: CDR1 LGHDT and CDR2 YNNKEL (reference sequence). The CDR3 length is 15 residues. The ends were cut back, 0 bases at V and 7 bases at J, with 15 bases in the middle. The CDR3 DNA reads TGTGCCAGCAGCCAAGATCCCCGGGACTCAGGGACCCAGTACTTC. Translating it yields CASSQDPRDSGTQYF.

V is TRBV6-5 and J is TRBJ2-1; a weak D match, TRBD2 (6 bases). The ends were cut back, 4 bases at V and 5 bases at J, with 15 bases in the middle. Germline assignment: CDR1 MNHEY and CDR2 SVGAGI. The CDR3 has 15 amino acids. CDR3 DNA: TGTGCCAGCAGTTTTACGGGGGTTGGTAACAATGAGCAGTTCTTC. This encodes CASSFTGVGNNEQFF.